The entry below describes one T cell receptor (beta chain). What it recognizes is unknown. The germline gives CDR1 LGHNA, CDR2 YNFKEQ. CDR3 size: 16 residues. These data belong to a study of cytomegalovirus exposure and HLA in healthy donors. Findings and caveats of the study: HLA restriction was apparent for most CMV-associated TCR beta chains in a later analysis. The only immune exposure information that was available was CMV serostatus. For cytomegalovirus status, the classifier reportedly gave diagnoses with high specificity and sensitivity. Donors belonging to an Asian-associated ancestry cluster reportedly showed fewer N-insertions in productive TCRs than the approximately 680-donor mean, according to what a later analysis found.

PCR employed 60 Vbeta and 13 Jbeta primers. TCRdb's copy holds only in-frame clones and misses some; the assay was immunoSEQ multiplex PCR. Among 90,000 to 120,000 clones, around 10% were seen once, and the ten largest hold 5.8%. Specimen: PBMCs. The genes are TRBV4-2 and TRBJ2-5; the match to TRBD2 covers 8 bases. The end of the DNA fits TRBJ2-7 better, so the J call may be wrong. The origin of this receptor is a man aged 35 to 55 in good health and CMV-seropositive. The CDR3 sequence is CASSQDRASGRNEQYF. CDR3 coding DNA: TGTGCCAGCAGCCAAGATAGGGCCAGCGGGAGAAACGAGCAGTACTTC.